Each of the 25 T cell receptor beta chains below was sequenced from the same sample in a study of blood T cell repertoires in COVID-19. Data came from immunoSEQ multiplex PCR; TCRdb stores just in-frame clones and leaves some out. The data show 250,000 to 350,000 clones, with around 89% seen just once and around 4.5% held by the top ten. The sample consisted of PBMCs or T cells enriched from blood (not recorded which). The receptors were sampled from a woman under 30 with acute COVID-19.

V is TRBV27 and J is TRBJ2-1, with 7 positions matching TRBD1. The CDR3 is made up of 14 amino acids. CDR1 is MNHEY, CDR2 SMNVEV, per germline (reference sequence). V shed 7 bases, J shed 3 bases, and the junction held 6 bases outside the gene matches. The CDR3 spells CASTAGTDYNEQFF. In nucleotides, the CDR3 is TGTGCCAGCACCGCCGGGACAGACTACAATGAGCAGTTCTTC.

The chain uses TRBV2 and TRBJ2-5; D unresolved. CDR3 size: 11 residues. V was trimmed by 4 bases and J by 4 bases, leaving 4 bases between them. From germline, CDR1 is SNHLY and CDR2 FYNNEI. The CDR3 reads CASSASETQYF. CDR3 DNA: TGTGCCAGCAGTGCCTCAGAGACCCAGTACTTC.

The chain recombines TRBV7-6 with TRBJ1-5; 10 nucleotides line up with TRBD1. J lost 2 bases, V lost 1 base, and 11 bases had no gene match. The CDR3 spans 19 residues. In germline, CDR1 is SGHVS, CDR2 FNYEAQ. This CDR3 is CASSLGDRGPGGGNQPQHF. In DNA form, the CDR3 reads TGTGCCAGCAGCTTAGGCGACAGGGGGCCGGGGGGTGGCAATCAGCCCCAGCATTTT. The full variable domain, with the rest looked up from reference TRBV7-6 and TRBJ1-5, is GAGVSQSPRYKVTKRGQDVALRCDPISGHVSLYWYRQALGQGPEFLTYFNYEAQQDKSGLPNDRFSAERPEGSISTLTIQRTEQRDSAMYRCASSLGDRGPGGGNQPQHFGDGTRLSIL.

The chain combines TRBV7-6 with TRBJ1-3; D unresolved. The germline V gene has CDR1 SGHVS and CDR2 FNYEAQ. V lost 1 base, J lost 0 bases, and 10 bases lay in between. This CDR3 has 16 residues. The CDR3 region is CASSLEAVGSGNTIYF. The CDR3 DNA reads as TGTGCCAGCAGCTTAGAGGCGGTGGGCTCTGGAAACACCATATATTTT.

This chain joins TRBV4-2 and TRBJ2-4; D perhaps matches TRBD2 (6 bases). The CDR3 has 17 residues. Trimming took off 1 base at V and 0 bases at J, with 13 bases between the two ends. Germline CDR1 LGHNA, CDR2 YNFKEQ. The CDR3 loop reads CASSQVRRGIAKNIQYF. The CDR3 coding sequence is TGTGCCAGCAGCCAAGTCCGTCGGGGGATAGCCAAAAACATTCAGTACTTC.

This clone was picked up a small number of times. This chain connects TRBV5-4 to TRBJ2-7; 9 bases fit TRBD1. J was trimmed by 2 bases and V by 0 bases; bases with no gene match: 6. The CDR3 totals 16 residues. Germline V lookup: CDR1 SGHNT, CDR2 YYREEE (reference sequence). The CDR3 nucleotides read TGTGCCAGCAGCTTGGAACCCGGGACAGGGCCCTACGAGCAGTACTTC. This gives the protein CASSLEPGTGPYEQYF.

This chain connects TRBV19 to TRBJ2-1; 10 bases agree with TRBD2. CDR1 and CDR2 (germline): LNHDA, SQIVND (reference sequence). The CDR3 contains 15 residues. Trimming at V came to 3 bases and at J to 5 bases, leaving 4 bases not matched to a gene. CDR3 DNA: TGTGCCAGTAGTATCACTAGCGGGGTTAACAATGAGCAGTTCTTC. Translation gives CASSITSGVNNEQFF.

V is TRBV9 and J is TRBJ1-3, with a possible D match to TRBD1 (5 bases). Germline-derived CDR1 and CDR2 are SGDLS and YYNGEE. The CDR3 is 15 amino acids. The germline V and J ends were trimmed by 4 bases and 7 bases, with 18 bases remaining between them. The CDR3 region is CASSPTGTWWNTIYF. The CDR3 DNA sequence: TGTGCCAGCAGCCCAACAGGTACTTGGTGGAACACCATATATTTT. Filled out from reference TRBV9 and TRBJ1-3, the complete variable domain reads DSGVTQTPKHLITATGQRVTLRCSPRSGDLSVYWYQQSLDQGLQFLIQYYNGEERAKGNILERFSAQQFPDLHSELNLSSLELGDSALYFCASSPTGTWWNTIYFGEGSWLTVV.

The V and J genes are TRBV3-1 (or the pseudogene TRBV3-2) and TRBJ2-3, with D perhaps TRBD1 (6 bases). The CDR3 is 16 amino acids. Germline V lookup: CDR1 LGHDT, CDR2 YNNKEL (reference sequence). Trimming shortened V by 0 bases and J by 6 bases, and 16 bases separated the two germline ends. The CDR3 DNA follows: TGTGCCAGCAGCCAAGATTTGCCAGGGGTTCGGGATACGCAGTATTTT. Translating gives CASSQDLPGVRDTQYF.

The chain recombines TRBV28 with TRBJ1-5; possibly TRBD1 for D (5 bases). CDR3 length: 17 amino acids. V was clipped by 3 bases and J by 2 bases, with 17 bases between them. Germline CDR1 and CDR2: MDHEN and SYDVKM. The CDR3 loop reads CASSFIVVGVGNQPQHF. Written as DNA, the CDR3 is TGTGCCAGCAGTTTCATCGTCGTAGGGGTAGGCAATCAGCCCCAGCATTTT. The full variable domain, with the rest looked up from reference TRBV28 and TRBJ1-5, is DVKVTQSSRYLVKRTGEKVFLECVQDMDHENMFWYRQDPGLGLRLIYFSYDVKMKEKGDIPEGYSVSREKKERFSLILESASTNQTSMYLCASSFIVVGVGNQPQHFGDGTRLSIL.

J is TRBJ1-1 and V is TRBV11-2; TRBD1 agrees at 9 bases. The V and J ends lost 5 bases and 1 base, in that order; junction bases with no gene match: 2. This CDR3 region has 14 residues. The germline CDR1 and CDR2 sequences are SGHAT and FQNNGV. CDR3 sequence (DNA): TGTGCCAGCAGCACGGGACAGGGGAACACTGAAGCTTTCTTT. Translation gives CASSTGQGNTEAFF.

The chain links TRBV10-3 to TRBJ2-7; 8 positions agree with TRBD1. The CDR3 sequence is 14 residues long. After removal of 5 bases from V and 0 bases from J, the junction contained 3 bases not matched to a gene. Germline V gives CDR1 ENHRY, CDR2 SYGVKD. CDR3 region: CAISPRGHSYEQYF. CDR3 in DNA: TGTGCCATCAGTCCCAGGGGGCACTCCTACGAGCAGTACTTC.

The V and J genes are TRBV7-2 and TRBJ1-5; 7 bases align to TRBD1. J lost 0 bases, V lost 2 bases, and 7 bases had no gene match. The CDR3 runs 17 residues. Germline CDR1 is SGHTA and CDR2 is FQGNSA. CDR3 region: CASSLKGQMYSNQPQHF. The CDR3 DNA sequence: TGTGCCAGCAGCTTAAAGGGACAGATGTATAGCAATCAGCCCCAGCATTTT. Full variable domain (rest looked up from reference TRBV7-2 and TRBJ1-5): GAGVSQSPSNKVTEKGKDVELRCDPISGHTALYWYRQSLGQGLEFLIYFQGNSAPDKSGLPSDRFSAERTGGSVSTLTIQRTQQEDSAVYLCASSLKGQMYSNQPQHFGDGTRLSIL.

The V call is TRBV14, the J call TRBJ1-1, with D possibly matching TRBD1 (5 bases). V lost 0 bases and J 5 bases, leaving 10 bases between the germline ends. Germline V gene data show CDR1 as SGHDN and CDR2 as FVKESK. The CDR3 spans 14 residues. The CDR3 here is CASSQEWGGTEAFF. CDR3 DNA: TGTGCCAGCAGCCAAGAATGGGGGGGAACTGAAGCTTTCTTT.

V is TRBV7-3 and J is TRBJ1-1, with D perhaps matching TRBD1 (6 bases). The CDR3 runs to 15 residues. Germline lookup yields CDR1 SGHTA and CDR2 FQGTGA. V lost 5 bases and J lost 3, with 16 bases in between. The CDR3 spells CASSARGGRHTEAFF. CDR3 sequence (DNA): TGTGCCAGCAGCGCTAGAGGGGGTCGGCACACTGAAGCTTTCTTT.

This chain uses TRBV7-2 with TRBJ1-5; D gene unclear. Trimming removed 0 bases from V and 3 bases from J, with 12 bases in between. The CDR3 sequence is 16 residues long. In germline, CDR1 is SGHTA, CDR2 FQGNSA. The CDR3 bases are TGTGCCAGCAGCTTAGCTGAGGTCCAGCCCAATCAGCCCCAGCATTTT. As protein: CASSLAEVQPNQPQHF. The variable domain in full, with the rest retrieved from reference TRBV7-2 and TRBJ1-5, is GAGVSQSPSNKVTEKGKDVELRCDPISGHTALYWYRQSLGQGLEFLIYFQGNSAPDKSGLPSDRFSAERTGGSVSTLTIQRTQQEDSAVYLCASSLAEVQPNQPQHFGDGTRLSIL.

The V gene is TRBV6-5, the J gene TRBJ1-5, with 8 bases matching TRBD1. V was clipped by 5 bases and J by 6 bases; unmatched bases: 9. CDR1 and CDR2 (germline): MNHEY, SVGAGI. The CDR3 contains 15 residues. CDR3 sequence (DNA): TGTGCCAGCAGTATGGGACAGGCTCTCGGTCAGCCCCAGCATTTT. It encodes CASSMGQALGQPQHF.

The CDR3 nucleotides are TGTGCCAGTAGCAGAGGCTATGGCTACACCTTC. Its translation: CASSRGYGYTF. The chain recombines TRBV19 with TRBJ1-2; D gene ambiguous. The germline V and J ends were trimmed by 6 bases and 4 bases, with 6 bases remaining between them. CDR3 size: 11 residues. Per germline, CDR1 LNHDA and CDR2 SQIVND (reference sequence).

The CDR3 DNA sequence: TGTGCCAGCACCTTTATAGGGACTAGCGGTAACACCGGGGAGCTGTTTTTT. Residues: CASTFIGTSGNTGELFF. The chain couples TRBV28 to TRBJ2-2, with 11 nucleotides matching TRBD2. V lost 7 bases to trimming and J lost 2 bases; unmatched junction nucleotides: 9. Germline V CDR1 and CDR2: MDHEN, SYDVKM. This CDR3 is built from 17 residues.

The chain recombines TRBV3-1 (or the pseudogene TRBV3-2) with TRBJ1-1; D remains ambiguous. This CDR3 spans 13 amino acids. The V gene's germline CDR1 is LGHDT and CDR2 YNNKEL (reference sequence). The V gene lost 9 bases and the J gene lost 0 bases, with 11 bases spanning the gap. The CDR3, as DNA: TGTGCCAGTCTCGGGGAGGTGAACACTGAAGCTTTCTTT. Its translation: CASLGEVNTEAFF.

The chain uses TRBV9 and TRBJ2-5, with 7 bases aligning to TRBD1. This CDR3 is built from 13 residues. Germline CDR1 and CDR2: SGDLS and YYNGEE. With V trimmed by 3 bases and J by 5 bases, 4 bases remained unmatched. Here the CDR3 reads CASSATGWETQYF. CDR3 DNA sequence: TGTGCCAGCAGCGCGACAGGGTGGGAGACCCAGTACTTC.

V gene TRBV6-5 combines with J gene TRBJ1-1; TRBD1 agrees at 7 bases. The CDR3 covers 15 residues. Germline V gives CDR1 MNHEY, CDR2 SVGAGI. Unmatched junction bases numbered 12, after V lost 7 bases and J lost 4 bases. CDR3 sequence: CASTVGGTGATEAFF. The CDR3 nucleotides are TGTGCCAGCACTGTCGGGGGTACAGGGGCCACTGAAGCTTTCTTT.

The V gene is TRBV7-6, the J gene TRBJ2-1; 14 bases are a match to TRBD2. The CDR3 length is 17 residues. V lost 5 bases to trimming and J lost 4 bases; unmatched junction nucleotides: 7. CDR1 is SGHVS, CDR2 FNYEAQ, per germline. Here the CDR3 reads CASSPRLAGGSYNEQFF. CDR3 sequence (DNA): TGTGCCAGCAGCCCTAGACTAGCGGGAGGGTCATACAATGAGCAGTTCTTC. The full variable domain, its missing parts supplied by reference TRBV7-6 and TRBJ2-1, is GAGVSQSPRYKVTKRGQDVALRCDPISGHVSLYWYRQALGQGPEFLTYFNYEAQQDKSGLPNDRFSAERPEGSISTLTIQRTEQRDSAMYRCASSPRLAGGSYNEQFFGPGTRLTVL.

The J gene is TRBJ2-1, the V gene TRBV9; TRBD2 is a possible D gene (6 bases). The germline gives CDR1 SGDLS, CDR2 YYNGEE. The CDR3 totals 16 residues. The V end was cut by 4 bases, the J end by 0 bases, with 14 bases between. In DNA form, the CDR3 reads TGTGCCAGCAGCTCCCAGGTGGGAGGCTCCTACAATGAGCAGTTCTTC. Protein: CASSSQVGGSYNEQFF.

The CDR3 sequence is CASSLARREMPYEQYF. The CDR3 region has the DNA TGTGCCAGCAGCTTAGCGCGGCGGGAAATGCCCTACGAGCAGTACTTC. The chain links TRBV7-2 to TRBJ2-7; tentative D call: TRBD2 (6 bases). V was pared by 0 bases and J by 2 bases, with 14 bases between. The CDR3 sequence is 16 residues long. The germline CDR1 and CDR2 sequences are SGHTA and FQGNSA.